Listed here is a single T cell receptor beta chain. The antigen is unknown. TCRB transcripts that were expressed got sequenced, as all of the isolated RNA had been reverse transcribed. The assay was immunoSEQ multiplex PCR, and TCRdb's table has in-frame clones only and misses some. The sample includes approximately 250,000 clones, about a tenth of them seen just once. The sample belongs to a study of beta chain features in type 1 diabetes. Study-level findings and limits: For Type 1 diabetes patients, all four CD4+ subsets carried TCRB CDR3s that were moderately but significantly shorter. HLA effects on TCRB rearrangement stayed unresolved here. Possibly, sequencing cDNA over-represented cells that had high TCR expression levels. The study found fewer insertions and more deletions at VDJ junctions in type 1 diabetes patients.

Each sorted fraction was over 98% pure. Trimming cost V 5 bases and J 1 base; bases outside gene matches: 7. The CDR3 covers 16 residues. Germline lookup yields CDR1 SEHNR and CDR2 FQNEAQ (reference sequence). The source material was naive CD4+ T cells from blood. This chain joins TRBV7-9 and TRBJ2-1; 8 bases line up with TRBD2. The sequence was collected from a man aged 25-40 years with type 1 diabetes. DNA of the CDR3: TGTGCCAGCAGCCCAGCGGGGGCAGCGTCCTACAATGAGCAGTTCTTC. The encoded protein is CASSPAGAASYNEQFF. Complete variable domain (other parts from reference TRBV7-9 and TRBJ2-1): DTGVSQNPRHKITKRGQNVTFRCDPISEHNRLYWYRQTLGQGPEFLTYFQNEAQLEKSRLLSDRFSAERPKGSFSTLEIQRTEQGDSAMYLCASSPAGAASYNEQFFGPGTRLTVL.